The 22 T cell receptor beta chains listed next were all sequenced from one sample in a study of shared clonotypes between healthy human individuals. Method: immunoSEQ multiplex PCR; TCRdb's copy keeps in-frame clones and lacks some. The data contain around 2.1 million clones, about 92% of them singletons. Positive CCR7 selection of CD45RO-negative cells yielded the naive CD8 cells, and terminally differentiated effector memory CD45RA+ cells were excluded. The sequencing input was naive CD8+ T cells from PBMCs. The receptors shown here come from a young man in good health. Some clones in this sample may be carry-over from other donors' samples.

The rearrangement joins TRBV5-1 to TRBJ2-2; D unresolved. V shed 0 bases and J shed 5 bases, with 11 bases lying between them. This CDR3 is 15 amino acids long. Per the germline V gene, CDR1 is SGHRS and CDR2 is YFSETQ. The DNA of the CDR3 is TGCGCCAGCAGCTTGGGGTTGGTGGTAACCGGGGAGCTGTTTTTT. This sequence encodes CASSLGLVVTGELFF.

The chain combines TRBV7-2 with TRBJ1-5, with D perhaps matching TRBD1 (6 bases). The CDR3 has 15 residues. With 2 bases removed from V and 7 bases from J, the gap between germline ends came to 15 bases. The germline V gene encodes CDR1 SGHTA and CDR2 FQGNSA. DNA of the CDR3: TGTGCCAGCAGCTTAATCACAGGGAGGGGGCAGCCCCAGCATTTT. The encoded protein is CASSLITGRGQPQHF.

In regard to this clone: The sample holds other DNA sequences that translate to the same CDR3. The chain's CDR3 is CASSPTLATYNEQFF. In DNA, the CDR3 is TGTGCCAGCAGCCCCACCCTAGCGACCTACAATGAGCAGTTCTTC. The V call is TRBV7-9, the J call TRBJ2-1; D is perhaps TRBD2 (6 bases). V was cut by 5 bases and J by 2 bases, with 13 bases left in between. The CDR3 length is 15 residues. Germline V gene sequence: CDR1 SEHNR, CDR2 FQNEAQ (reference sequence). The full variable domain, completed using reference TRBV7-9 and TRBJ2-1, is DTGVSQNPRHKITKRGQNVTFRCDPISEHNRLYWYRQTLGQGPEFLTYFQNEAQLEKSRLLSDRFSAERPKGSFSTLEIQRTEQGDSAMYLCASSPTLATYNEQFFGPGTRLTVL.

The rearrangement uses TRBV28 and TRBJ2-1; 10 nucleotides line up with TRBD2. The CDR3 length is 15 residues. Germline V gene lookup returns CDR1 MDHEN and CDR2 SYDVKM. J was trimmed by 7 bases and V by 6 bases; bases with no gene match: 9. The CDR3 coding sequence is TGTGCCAGCAGGGTTCTAGCGGGAGTCGGTAATGAGCAGTTCTTC. Translated: CASRVLAGVGNEQFF.

The chain uses TRBV28 and TRBJ2-4; TRBD2 matches 8 bases. Per germline, CDR1 MDHEN and CDR2 SYDVKM. This CDR3 is 17 amino acids long. The trim removed 7 bases at V and 3 bases at J, leaving 14 bases unmatched. CDR3 DNA: TGTGCCAGCACCAAAAGGGCTCTAGCGGGCAACAAAAACATTCAGTACTTC. Encoded protein: CASTKRALAGNKNIQYF. The full variable domain, with the rest looked up from reference TRBV28 and TRBJ2-4, is DVKVTQSSRYLVKRTGEKVFLECVQDMDHENMFWYRQDPGLGLRLIYFSYDVKMKEKGDIPEGYSVSREKKERFSLILESASTNQTSMYLCASTKRALAGNKNIQYFGAGTRLSVL.

Of note for this clone: In the same sample, other DNA sequences code for this CDR3. The chain combines TRBV6-5 with TRBJ2-7, with 11 bases that match TRBD2. V was clipped by 0 bases and J by 5 bases; unmatched bases: 3. Per germline, CDR1 MNHEY and CDR2 SVGAGI. This CDR3 region has 15 residues. CDR3 sequence (DNA): TGTGCCAGCAGTTACTCGGTAGCGGGAGGGGACGAGCAGTACTTC. Its protein is CASSYSVAGGDEQYF.

Written as DNA, the CDR3 is TGTGCCAGCAGTTCCAGGGGACCCGGCTACGAGCAGTACTTC. This sequence encodes CASSSRGPGYEQYF. The V gene is TRBV27, the J gene TRBJ2-7, with a weak D call TRBD1 (6 bases). Germline CDR1 is MNHEY and CDR2 is SMNVEV (reference sequence). The CDR3 runs 14 residues. V shed 4 bases and J shed 3 bases, with 13 bases lying between them.

J is TRBJ1-5 and V is TRBV11-3; 7 bases match TRBD1. The CDR3 is 17 residues long. After removal of 4 bases from V and 4 bases from J, the junction contained 13 bases not matched to a gene. Per the germline V gene, CDR1 is SGHNT and CDR2 is YENEEA. The DNA for the CDR3 is TGTGCCAGCAGCTGGGGGACAGATTTTGTATTAAATCAGCCCCAGCATTTT. Its protein product is CASSWGTDFVLNQPQHF. The full variable domain, with the rest looked up from reference TRBV11-3 and TRBJ1-5, is EAGVVQSPRYKIIEKKQPVAFWCNPISGHNTLYWYLQNLGQGPELLIRYENEEAVDDSQLPKDRFSAERLKGVDSTLKIQPAELGDSAVYLCASSWGTDFVLNQPQHFGDGTRLSIL.

In DNA form, the CDR3 reads TGTGCCAGCAGCTTGGATCGGGACAGAAGCAATCAGCCCCAGCATTTT. This codes for CASSLDRDRSNQPQHF. The chain is built from TRBV5-5 and TRBJ1-5; 7 bases align to TRBD1. V was clipped by 0 bases and J by 1 base; unmatched bases: 4. Germline loops: CDR1 SGHKS, CDR2 YYEKEE (reference sequence). This CDR3 region has 16 residues. Full variable domain (remainder filled in from reference TRBV5-5 and TRBJ1-5): DAGVTQSPTHLIKTRGQQVTLRCSPISGHKSVSWYQQVLGQGPQFIFQYYEKEERGRGNFPDRFSARQFPNYSSELNVNALLLGDSALYLCASSLDRDRSNQPQHFGDGTRLSIL.

V gene TRBV6-1 combines with J gene TRBJ2-7; 7 positions match TRBD1. Germline-derived CDR1 and CDR2 are MNHNS and SASEGT. Trimming took 5 bases from V and 2 from J; bases not matched to a gene: 9. CDR3 length: 15 residues. CDR3: CASSPTRGFAYEQYF. CDR3 nucleotides: TGTGCCAGCAGTCCAACCAGGGGGTTCGCCTACGAGCAGTACTTC.

The chain has TRBV6-1 and TRBJ1-2; the D is unclear. V was shortened by 6 bases and J by 6 bases, with 11 bases between the two germline ends. The germline gives CDR1 MNHNS, CDR2 SASEGT. The CDR3 has 12 amino acids. This chain's CDR3 is CASRAEPHGYTF. CDR3 DNA sequence: TGTGCCAGCAGAGCCGAGCCCCATGGCTACACCTTC.

The chain links TRBV27 to TRBJ2-3; a weak D match, TRBD2 (5 bases). CDR1 is MNHEY, CDR2 SMNVEV, per germline (reference sequence). The V end was cut by 0 bases, the J end by 5 bases, with 18 bases between. The CDR3 sequence is 17 residues long. CDR3 residues: CASSLSTGERPQDTQYF. CDR3 nucleotides: TGTGCCAGCAGTTTATCGACTGGGGAGAGGCCGCAAGATACGCAGTATTTT.

This chain links TRBV6-1 with TRBJ2-7, with TRBD1 matching 8 bases. V was clipped by 7 bases and J by 3 bases; unmatched bases: 11. In germline, CDR1 is MNHNS, CDR2 SASEGT. The CDR3 runs 15 residues. The CDR3, as DNA: TGTGCCAGCACGGGACGCCCAGGGGGCCTCTACGAGCAGTACTTC. This encodes CASTGRPGGLYEQYF.

This clone was detected only once. The V call is TRBV10-1, the J call TRBJ2-2, with 8 positions matching TRBD2. From germline, CDR1 is WNHNN and CDR2 SYGVQD (reference sequence). J was trimmed by 5 bases and V by 8 bases; bases with no gene match: 10. The CDR3 consists of 15 residues. In DNA, the CDR3 is TGCGCCAGCTGGTCAGCGGGAGTTGGGACCGGGGAGCTGTTTTTT. Its translation: CASWSAGVGTGELFF.

The J gene is TRBJ1-3, the V gene TRBV27; TRBD1 agrees at 10 bases. Germline V gives CDR1 MNHEY, CDR2 SMNVEV (reference sequence). J was trimmed by 1 base and V by 7 bases; bases with no gene match: 4. This CDR3 comprises 15 residues. CDR3: CASKDRGYSGNTIYF. Here the CDR3 DNA reads TGTGCCAGCAAGGACAGGGGGTATTCTGGAAACACCATATATTTT.

This sequence joins TRBV28 and TRBJ2-1; the D is unclear. The length of the CDR3 is 15 residues. V was cut by 2 bases and J by 4 bases, with 12 bases left in between. The germline V gene encodes CDR1 MDHEN and CDR2 SYDVKM. CDR3 in DNA: TGTGCCAGCAGTTTAGGGGTAAACCCATACAATGAGCAGTTCTTC. Amino acid sequence: CASSLGVNPYNEQFF.

This chain joins TRBV6-5 and TRBJ2-1, with 11 nucleotides matching TRBD2. Germline CDR1 and CDR2: MNHEY and SVGAGI. V dropped 4 bases and J dropped 6; count of bases not matched to a gene: 5. This CDR3 region has 15 residues. The CDR3 coding sequence is TGTGCCAGCAGTTCGGGACTAGCGGCGTTCAATGAGCAGTTCTTC. This encodes CASSSGLAAFNEQFF.

V gene TRBV7-9 combines with J gene TRBJ2-7; D may be TRBD1 or TRBD2 (5 bases each). Germline CDR1 is SEHNR and CDR2 is FQNEAQ (reference sequence). Trimming took 1 base from V and 0 from J, leaving 13 bases between them. CDR3 length equals 16 residues. The CDR3: CASSLGASGSSYEQYF. The CDR3 DNA sequence: TGTGCCAGCAGCTTAGGAGCCTCAGGGAGCTCCTACGAGCAGTACTTC. The full variable domain, its missing parts supplied by reference TRBV7-9 and TRBJ2-7, is DTGVSQNPRHKITKRGQNVTFRCDPISEHNRLYWYRQTLGQGPEFLTYFQNEAQLEKSRLLSDRFSAERPKGSFSTLEIQRTEQGDSAMYLCASSLGASGSSYEQYFGPGTRLTVT.

This clone was found once. The V and J genes are TRBV28 and TRBJ1-4; D possibly corresponds to TRBD1 (5 bases). CDR3 length: 16 amino acids. V gave up 6 bases and J gave up 4 bases, with 18 bases separating them. The germline gives CDR1 MDHEN, CDR2 SYDVKM. In DNA, the CDR3 is TGTGCCAGCAGCTTACCCCGGGGGGGGGTTAATGAAAAACTGTTTTTT. This sequence encodes CASSLPRGGVNEKLFF.

The chain joins TRBV2 to TRBJ1-2; TRBD1 agrees at 8 bases. The CDR3 loop spans 16 amino acids. The trim removed 6 bases at V and 3 bases at J, leaving 12 bases unmatched. Germline V gene lookup returns CDR1 SNHLY and CDR2 FYNNEI. CDR3 amino acids: CASRAPTGALHYGYTF. In DNA form, the CDR3 reads TGTGCCAGCAGAGCTCCGACAGGGGCATTACACTATGGCTACACCTTC. Looking up the rest from reference TRBV2 and TRBJ1-2 gives the full variable domain: EPEVTQTPSHQVTQMGQEVILRCVPISNHLYFYWYRQILGQKVEFLVSFYNNEISEKSEIFDDQFSVERPDGSNFTLKIRSTKLEDSAMYFCASRAPTGALHYGYTFGSGTRLTVV.

V gene TRBV28 combines with J gene TRBJ2-7; no firm D call. The germline gives CDR1 MDHEN, CDR2 SYDVKM. The CDR3 is 12 residues long. With 6 bases removed from V and 2 bases from J, the gap between germline ends came to 8 bases. For the CDR3, the DNA is TGTGCCAGCAGCCCGGATGCCTACGAGCAGTACTTC. Its protein product is CASSPDAYEQYF.

The chain links TRBV28 to TRBJ2-2, with D tentatively TRBD2 (6 bases). The CDR3 is 16 residues long. Trimming removed 4 bases at V and 0 bases at J, with 12 bases between. CDR1 MDHEN and CDR2 SYDVKM come from the germline V gene. The CDR3 coding sequence is TGTGCCAGCAGTTCAGGCGGAGGGGCGAACACCGGGGAGCTGTTTTTT. Its protein product is CASSSGGGANTGELFF.